Below are 27 T cell receptor beta chains sequenced from a single sample in a study of early T cells in non-severe SARS-CoV-2 infection. TCRdb redid the calling of the 5' RACE reads with MiXCR, one entry per CDR3 protein. The data contain about 92,000 distinct CDR3 sequences, 12% to 15% of them seen just once; the ten biggest clones take up roughly 6%. Sequenced: whole blood. These receptors all stem from an adult who was a healthcare worker with PCR-confirmed SARS-CoV-2 infection or an uninfected control (not recorded which).

The chain has TRBV5-5 and TRBJ1-2; TRBD1 might be the D (5 bases). Germline CDR1 reads SGHKS; CDR2 reads YYEKEE (reference sequence). This CDR3 is built from 14 residues. The V end lost 2 bases, the J end lost 0 bases, and 8 bases lay between the germline ends. CDR3 region: CASSFSRANYGYTF. In DNA, the CDR3 is TGTGCCAGCAGCTTTAGCAGGGCTAACTATGGCTACACCTTC. Variable domain in full (rest from reference TRBV5-5 and TRBJ1-2): DAGVTQSPTHLIKTRGQQVTLRCSPISGHKSVSWYQQVLGQGPQFIFQYYEKEERGRGNFPDRFSARQFPNYSSELNVNALLLGDSALYLCASSFSRANYGYTFGSGTRLTVV.

V usage is TRBV9 and J usage is TRBJ2-3, with D possibly being TRBD1 (6 bases). Trimming removed 3 bases from V and 2 bases from J, with 10 bases in between. Per germline, CDR1 SGDLS and CDR2 YYNGEE. The CDR3 runs 14 residues. The CDR3 bases are TGTGCCAGCAGCGGAGGGGGAACCACAGATACGCAGTATTTT. Its translation is CASSGGGTTDTQYF. Based on the CDR3 plus reference TRBV9 and TRBJ2-3, the full variable domain is DSGVTQTPKHLITATGQRVTLRCSPRSGDLSVYWYQQSLDQGLQFLIQYYNGEERAKGNILERFSAQQFPDLHSELNLSSLELGDSALYFCASSGGGTTDTQYFGPGTRLTVL.

Only a few counts were recorded for this clonotype. The CDR3 reads CASSKTPVNTEAFF. CDR3 DNA: TGTGCCAGCAGTAAGACACCTGTGAACACTGAAGCTTTCTTT. V gene TRBV6-4 combines with J gene TRBJ1-1; D not resolved. The CDR3 consists of 14 residues. Germline values: CDR1 MRHNA, CDR2 SNTAGT. Between the trimmed V and J ends, which lost 5 bases and 0 bases, there was a span of 10 bases.

V gene TRBV29-1 combines with J gene TRBJ1-2; possibly TRBD1 for D (5 bases). This CDR3 has 14 amino acids. V was shortened by 6 bases and J by 0 bases, with 14 bases between the two germline ends. CDR1 is SQVTM, CDR2 ANQGSEA, per germline. CDR3 region: CSVGLTVANYGYTF. CDR3 DNA: TGCAGCGTGGGGCTGACAGTAGCTAACTATGGCTACACCTTC.

The chain employs TRBV7-2 and TRBJ1-2, with D maybe TRBD1 (5 bases). Germline CDR1 SGHTA, CDR2 FQGNSA. V was shortened by 1 base and J by 8 bases, with 14 bases between the two germline ends. There are 14 residues in the CDR3. DNA for the CDR3: TGTGCCAGCAGCTTAGTTGGGGGATTGGGCGGCTACACCTTC. This translates into CASSLVGGLGGYTF.

The rearrangement uses TRBV9 and TRBJ2-1; perhaps TRBD2 as D (5 bases). V lost 4 bases and J lost 0, with 11 bases in between. From germline, CDR1 is SGDLS and CDR2 YYNGEE. The CDR3 consists of 15 residues. CDR3: CASSYQDSSYNEQFF. The DNA for the CDR3 is TGTGCCAGCAGCTATCAGGACTCCTCCTACAATGAGCAGTTCTTC.

The chain employs TRBV14 and TRBJ1-4; 7 positions agree with TRBD1. The germline V gene has CDR1 SGHDN and CDR2 FVKESK. Trimming at V came to 4 bases and at J to 8 bases, leaving 10 bases not matched to a gene. CDR3 size: 15 residues. CDR3 in amino acids: CASSPKPQGGEKLFF. The DNA for the CDR3 is TGTGCCAGCAGCCCGAAACCCCAGGGGGGAGAAAAACTGTTTTTT.

This clonotype showed up just a few times. The rearrangement links TRBV27 to TRBJ2-1; 8 nucleotides match TRBD2. The CDR3 contains 17 residues. Trimming at V came to 9 bases and at J to 8 bases, leaving 21 bases not matched to a gene. The V gene's germline CDR1 is MNHEY and CDR2 SMNVEV (reference sequence). CDR3 region: CARTLQWAGGRWDEQFF. DNA of the CDR3: TGTGCCAGAACCCTCCAGTGGGCGGGGGGCCGCTGGGATGAGCAGTTCTTC.

This sequence joins TRBV10-3 and TRBJ1-1; D unresolved. Germline V gene data show CDR1 as ENHRY and CDR2 as SYGVKD. This CDR3 contains 14 residues. The ends were cut back, 2 bases at V and 5 bases at J, with 12 bases in the middle. CDR3 in amino acids: CAISEDIARTEAFF. The CDR3 DNA sequence: TGTGCCATCAGTGAGGATATTGCCCGGACTGAAGCTTTCTTT.

CDR3 region: CASSFQLNTEAFF. In nucleotides, the CDR3 is TGTGCCAGCAGCTTCCAACTGAACACTGAAGCTTTCTTT. This sequence joins TRBV11-2 and TRBJ1-1; unclear D gene. This CDR3 is 13 amino acids long. Trimming left V 3 bases short and J 0 bases short, with 5 bases between. Germline loops: CDR1 SGHAT, CDR2 FQNNGV.

This clonotype was picked up a small number of times. The chain links TRBV18 to TRBJ1-1; 9 bases agree with TRBD1. The CDR3 spans 15 residues. The germline CDR1 and CDR2 sequences are KGHSH and LQKENI. The V and J ends lost 3 bases and 5 bases, in that order; junction bases with no gene match: 7. Written as DNA, the CDR3 is TGTGCCAGCTCACCTCGACAGGGGGATCGGACTGAAGCTTTCTTT. Residues: CASSPRQGDRTEAFF.

This clonotype was seen more than once but under ten times. This chain uses TRBV29-1 with TRBJ1-1; no clear D gene. The V end was cut by 4 bases, the J end by 7 bases, with 19 bases between. The CDR3 runs 14 residues. The germline V gene has CDR1 SQVTM and CDR2 ANQGSEA. CDR3 sequence reads: CSVVPGFSTGEAFF. Here the CDR3 DNA reads TGCAGCGTTGTCCCCGGGTTCTCGACTGGTGAAGCTTTCTTT. Using reference TRBV29-1 and TRBJ1-1 for the parts outside the CDR3, the full variable domain is SAVISQKPSRDICQRGTSLTIQCQVDSQVTMMFWYRQQPGQSLTLIATANQGSEATYESGFVIDKFPISRPNLTFSTLTVSNMSPEDSSIYLCSVVPGFSTGEAFFGQGTRLTVV.

This clonotype was detected only a few times. The V call is TRBV6-5, the J call TRBJ2-4; D not certain. This CDR3 is built from 16 residues. The V gene's germline CDR1 is MNHEY and CDR2 SVGAGI. Deletions cut 0 bases from V and 1 base from J, with 10 bases between. CDR3 sequence reads: CASSYSGSTAKNIQYF. The CDR3 coding sequence is TGTGCCAGCAGTTACTCAGGTTCTACGGCCAAAAACATTCAGTACTTC.

This clonotype was picked up many times. The chain is built from TRBV7-9 and TRBJ1-3; a possible D gene is TRBD1 (5 bases). This CDR3 is 15 amino acids long. CDR1 and CDR2 (germline): SEHNR, FQNEAQ (reference sequence). The V gene lost 2 bases and the J gene lost 0 bases, with 8 bases spanning the gap. This CDR3 is CASSLFDSSGNTIYF. As DNA, the CDR3 is TGTGCCAGCAGCTTATTTGACAGCTCTGGAAACACCATATATTTT.

This clonotype showed up just a few times. The chain is built from TRBV10-3 and TRBJ1-1; possibly TRBD1 for D (6 bases). This CDR3 is 11 amino acids long. Trimming stripped 7 bases from V and 6 bases from J, with 9 bases between. CDR1 is ENHRY, CDR2 SYGVKD, per germline. The CDR3 loop reads CAIKGGSEAFF. CDR3 coding DNA: TGTGCCATCAAAGGGGGATCTGAAGCTTTCTTT.

The chain couples TRBV19 to TRBJ1-5, with TRBD1 as a possible D gene (6 bases). Germline V gives CDR1 LNHDA, CDR2 SQIVND (reference sequence). CDR3 length equals 15 residues. V was cut by 5 bases and J by 5 bases, with 16 bases left in between. CDR3 sequence reads: CASSLSQGKHQPQHF. The CDR3 region has the DNA TGTGCCAGTAGTCTCTCCCAGGGGAAACATCAGCCCCAGCATTTT.

This clonotype was seen only a few times. The chain has TRBV29-1 and TRBJ2-2; no reliable D call. CDR3 size: 11 residues. Germline-derived CDR1 and CDR2 are SQVTM and ANQGSEA. Trimming took 5 bases from V and 5 from J, leaving 6 bases between them. The DNA of the CDR3 is TGCAGCGTTCTGAGGACCGGGGAGCTGTTTTTT. Translating gives CSVLRTGELFF.

This clonotype has more than one count but fewer than ten. The CDR3, as DNA: TGTGCCAGCAGCTTGGGTGAGCAGTACTTC. This sequence encodes CASSLGEQYF. The rearrangement uses TRBV11-2 and TRBJ2-7; D unresolved. The germline CDR1 and CDR2 sequences are SGHAT and FQNNGV. This CDR3 has 10 residues. Trimming removed 3 bases from V and 7 bases from J, with 4 bases in between.

This clonotype was seen only a few times. The chain combines TRBV4-1 with TRBJ2-1; 7 nucleotides line up with TRBD1. V shed 3 bases and J 6 bases; nucleotides not matched to a gene: 11. Germline V gene sequence: CDR1 MGHRA, CDR2 YSYEKL. The CDR3 is 16 residues long. CDR3 nucleotide sequence: TGCGCCAGCAGCCAGCCCGGGACAGCCCCACCCAATGAGCAGTTCTTC. As protein: CASSQPGTAPPNEQFF.

CDR3 loop: CSADPGGTNTEAFF. In nucleotides, the CDR3 is TGCAGCGCGGACCCCGGGGGCACGAACACTGAAGCTTTCTTT. This chain uses TRBV29-1 with TRBJ1-1; possible D gene TRBD1, 6 bases. From germline, CDR1 is SQVTM and CDR2 ANQGSEA. CDR3 length: 14 residues. Trimming removed 7 bases at V and 1 base at J, with 16 bases between.

The table lists this clonotype with a few counts. V gene TRBV29-1 combines with J gene TRBJ1-1; no definite D call. The CDR3 runs to 11 residues. Germline values: CDR1 SQVTM, CDR2 ANQGSEA. Trimming cost V 7 bases and J 3 bases, with 9 bases left between them. CDR3 sequence reads: CSANRDTEAFF. CDR3 DNA sequence: TGCAGCGCCAATCGAGACACTGAAGCTTTCTTT.

This clonotype was observed a handful of times. Mismatch with germline at one junction end may stem from a read error. V is TRBV28 and J is TRBJ2-1; D is unresolved. This CDR3 comprises 13 residues. Germline V gives CDR1 MDHEN, CDR2 SYDVKM. CDR3 sequence: CASTTYGFNVQFF. CDR3 DNA sequence: TGTGCCAGCACCACATACGGGTTCAATGTGCAGTTCTTC.

This clonotype has more than one count but fewer than ten. The J gene is TRBJ1-3, the V gene TRBV6-7; the match to TRBD1 covers 7 bases. TRBV6-7 is an open reading frame, and its role is uncertain. The CDR3 has 17 residues. V shed 0 bases and J 1 base; nucleotides not matched to a gene: 6. CDR3 DNA sequence: TGTGCCAGCAGTTACTCCACCGACAGGGTATCTGGAAACACCATATATTTT. Translating it yields CASSYSTDRVSGNTIYF.

J is TRBJ2-7 and V is TRBV5-1; D gene uncertain. The CDR3 is 12 residues long. Trimming took 6 bases from V and 3 from J, leaving 10 bases between them. CDR1 SGHRS and CDR2 YFSETQ come from the germline V gene. The CDR3 sequence: CASKGIDYEQYF. DNA for the CDR3: TGCGCCAGCAAGGGAATTGACTACGAGCAGTACTTC.

The chain combines TRBV12-3 or TRBV12-4 with TRBJ1-1; no clear D. The CDR3 is made up of 11 amino acids. The germline V and J ends were trimmed by 8 bases and 5 bases, with 9 bases remaining between them. The chain's CDR3 is CASEHWTEAFF. The DNA for the CDR3 is TGTGCCAGCGAACACTGGACTGAAGCTTTCTTT.

This clonotype was recorded many times. The chain couples TRBV24-1 to TRBJ1-1, with 10 nucleotides matching TRBD1. The germline CDR1 and CDR2 sequences are KGHDR and SFDVKD. Trimming cost V 5 bases and J 8 bases; bases outside gene matches: 4. The CDR3 totals 13 residues. CDR3 DNA sequence: TGTGCCACCAGTGGTACGACAGGGGGCGAAGCTTTCTTT. This gives the protein CATSGTTGGEAFF.

This clonotype was seen a handful of times. This chain connects TRBV6-5 to TRBJ1-3; TRBD1 is a possible D gene (5 bases). Germline-derived CDR1 and CDR2 are MNHEY and SVGAGI. There are 16 residues in the CDR3. Trimming stripped 5 bases from V and 0 bases from J, with 14 bases between. The CDR3 loop reads CASSKPGDPSGNTIYF. The CDR3 DNA reads as TGTGCCAGCAGTAAACCGGGGGACCCCTCTGGAAACACCATATATTTT.